This paragraph reports one TCR beta chain. These data come from a study of blood T cell repertoires in COVID-19. Germline CDR1 MNHEY, CDR2 SMNVEV (reference sequence). With 3 bases removed from V and 2 bases from J, the gap between germline ends came to 11 bases. This CDR3 region has 15 residues. The method was immunoSEQ multiplex PCR; TCRdb's version includes in-frame clones alone and lacks a portion of them. The table lists over 55,000 clones, around 90% of them singletons. The chain joins TRBV27 to TRBJ2-1, with no clear D. Sample: peripheral blood. The TCR sequence derives from a human donor with active COVID-19. The donor label of this sample is uncertain. In DNA form, the CDR3 reads TGTGCCAGCAGTTTTTTAGACAACCCCTACAATGAGCAGTTCTTC. This translates into CASSFLDNPYNEQFF.